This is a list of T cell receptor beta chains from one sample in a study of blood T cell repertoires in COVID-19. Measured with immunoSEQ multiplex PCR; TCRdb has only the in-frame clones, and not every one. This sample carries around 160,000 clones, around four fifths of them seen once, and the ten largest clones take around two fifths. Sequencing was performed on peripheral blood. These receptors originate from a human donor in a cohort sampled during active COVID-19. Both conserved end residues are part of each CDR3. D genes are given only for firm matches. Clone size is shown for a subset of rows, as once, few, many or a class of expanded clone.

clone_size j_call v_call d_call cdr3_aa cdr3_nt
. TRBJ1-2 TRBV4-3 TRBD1 CASSQATRGLEGYTF TGCGCCAGCAGCCAAGCCACCAGGGGGCTTGAGGGCTACACCTTC
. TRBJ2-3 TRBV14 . CASSSQRGGLGTDTQYF TGTGCCAGCAGTTCCCAAAGGGGGGGGCTAGGCACAGATACGCAGTATTTT
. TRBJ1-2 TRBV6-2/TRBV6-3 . CASSSLDSTNYGYTF TGTGCCAGCAGTTCCCTGGACAGCACTAACTATGGCTACACCTTC
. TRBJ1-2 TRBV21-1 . CASSSPIPSRGPSNYGYTF TGTGCCAGCAGCAGTCCGATCCCTTCCAGGGGTCCCTCTAACTATGGCTACACCTTC
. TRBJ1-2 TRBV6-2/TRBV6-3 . CASSRPADYGYTF TGTGCCAGCAGCCGCCCAGCGGACTATGGCTACACCTTC
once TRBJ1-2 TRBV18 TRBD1 CASSPQVGTVYYGYTF TGTGCCAGCTCACCACAGGTGGGGACAGTTTACTATGGCTACACCTTC
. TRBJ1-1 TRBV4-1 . CASSHAQHLMNTEAFF TGCGCCAGCAGCCACGCACAACACCTCATGAACACTGAAGCTTTCTTT
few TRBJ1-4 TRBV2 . CASTVGRGLFF TGTGCCAGCACCGTTGGTAGGGGGCTGTTTTTT
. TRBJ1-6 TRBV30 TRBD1 CASTGATGYNSPLHF TGTGCCTCCACAGGGGCGACTGGCTATAATTCACCCCTCCACTTT
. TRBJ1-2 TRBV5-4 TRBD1 CASSQTGGNYGYTF TGTGCCAGCAGCCAAACAGGGGGTAACTATGGCTACACCTTC
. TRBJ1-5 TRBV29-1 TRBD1 CSVRTGVNQPQHF TGCAGCGTTCGGACAGGGGTCAATCAGCCCCAGCATTTT
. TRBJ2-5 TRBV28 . CASSSHGGPQETQYF TGTGCCAGCAGTTCCCACGGGGGGCCGCAAGAGACCCAGTACTTC
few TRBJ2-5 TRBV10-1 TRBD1 CASSESGGLETQYF TGCGCCAGCAGTGAGTCAGGGGGCCTCGAGACCCAGTACTTC
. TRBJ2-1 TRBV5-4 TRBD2 CASSFPGLADNEQFF TGTGCCAGCAGCTTTCCGGGACTAGCGGACAATGAGCAGTTCTTC
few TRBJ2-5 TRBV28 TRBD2 CASSLYAGDYQETQYF TGTGCCAGCAGTCTCTACGCCGGGGACTATCAAGAGACCCAGTACTTC
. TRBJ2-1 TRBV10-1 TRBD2 CASSEGRGGSEQFF TGCGCCAGCAGTGAGGGTCGGGGGGGCAGTGAGCAGTTCTTC